These 32 T cell receptor beta chains share one sample of origin, sequenced in a study of Ad26.COV2.S vaccination and SARS-CoV-2 variants. Clones were read by immunoSEQ multiplex PCR, and TCRdb kept only the in-frame ones, dropping some. The sample lists a few hundred thousand clones; around 93% were seen once. Sample treatment: roughly 20 received Ad26.COV2.S at low or high dose, single or two shots; 5 received placebo; per-sample allocation not given. Collection of the samples took place on day 63 after the first injection of vaccine or placebo. The sequences come from peripheral blood, collected in a trial of Ad26.COV2.S vaccine versus placebo. These TCRs come from a person aged 18-65 years who received the Ad26.COV2.S COVID-19 vaccine or a placebo.

CDR3 sequence (DNA): TGTGCCAGTAGTATGACCCTGACAGGATACTATGGCTACACCTTC. It specifies CASSMTLTGYYGYTF. The chain employs TRBV19 and TRBJ1-2, with D perhaps matching TRBD1 (6 bases). This CDR3 has 15 residues. Trimming stripped 3 bases from V and 3 bases from J, with 14 bases between. Germline lookup yields CDR1 LNHDA and CDR2 SQIVND (reference sequence).

The chain employs TRBV10-2 and TRBJ2-7, with a weak D call TRBD2 (5 bases). In germline, CDR1 is WSHSY, CDR2 SAAADI. The CDR3 length is 14 residues. Between the trimmed V and J ends, which lost 7 bases and 2 bases, there was a span of 15 bases. CDR3 in amino acids: CASTQRTGTYEQYF. In DNA form, the CDR3 reads TGCGCCAGCACCCAACGGACGGGAACCTACGAGCAGTACTTC.

The chain joins TRBV9 to TRBJ2-3, with D perhaps matching TRBD1 (6 bases). Germline lookup yields CDR1 SGDLS and CDR2 YYNGEE. V lost 3 bases, J lost 5 bases, and 16 bases lay in between. The CDR3 consists of 15 residues. CDR3 amino acids: CASSGGGAGEDTQYF. The DNA of the CDR3 is TGTGCCAGCAGCGGTGGTGGGGCAGGGGAAGATACGCAGTATTTT.

This rearrangement joins TRBV4-3 to TRBJ2-1, with 8 bases that match TRBD1. In germline, CDR1 is LGHNA, CDR2 YSLEER. The V and J ends lost 0 bases and 5 bases, in that order; junction bases with no gene match: 6. The CDR3 has 16 amino acids. CDR3 nucleotide sequence: TGCGCCAGCAGCCAAGAACCCCCAGGGGGCCACAATGAGCAGTTCTTC. It is translated as CASSQEPPGGHNEQFF.

The chain carries TRBV28 and TRBJ1-3, with D uncertain. The CDR3 is 12 amino acids. Germline loops: CDR1 MDHEN, CDR2 SYDVKM. V was pared by 11 bases and J by 0 bases, with 8 bases between. The DNA for the CDR3 is TGTGCCCCTAAGCCCTCTGGAAACACCATATATTTT. Encoded protein: CAPKPSGNTIYF.

This chain joins TRBV6-6 and TRBJ1-2; D remains ambiguous. V was shortened by 7 bases and J by 4 bases, with 16 bases between the two germline ends. In germline, CDR1 is MNHNY, CDR2 SVGAGI (reference sequence). The CDR3 has 14 amino acids. This chain's CDR3 is CASTKTVDFYGYTF. The CDR3 bases are TGTGCCAGCACCAAAACAGTTGACTTCTATGGCTACACCTTC.

The chain combines TRBV28 with TRBJ2-7, with D possibly being TRBD1 (6 bases). The V gene's germline CDR1 is MDHEN and CDR2 SYDVKM. The CDR3 is 12 residues long. Trimming took 6 bases from V and 3 from J, leaving 9 bases between them. The CDR3 DNA reads TGTGCCAGCAGCCCGGACAGCTACGAGCAGTACTTC. It yields the protein CASSPDSYEQYF.

This chain uses TRBV27 with TRBJ1-6, with 9 bases matching TRBD1. There are 19 residues in the CDR3. In germline, CDR1 is MNHEY, CDR2 SMNVEV (reference sequence). The V segment lost 1 base and the J segment 8 bases; nucleotides outside the gene matches: 15. The CDR3 is CASSLLWDRVSSRDSPLHF. The CDR3 DNA follows: TGTGCCAGCAGTTTATTATGGGACAGGGTTTCATCGAGGGATTCACCCCTCCACTTT.

The CDR3 coding sequence is TGTGCCAGCAGTACCTACAATGAGCAGTTCTTC. It translates to CASSTYNEQFF. The chain links TRBV6-5 to TRBJ2-1; no clear D. V lost 5 bases and J lost 2, with 1 base in between. This CDR3 is built from 11 residues. Per germline, CDR1 MNHEY and CDR2 SVGAGI.

This chain links TRBV7-2 with TRBJ1-6; TRBD1 matches 7 bases. CDR3 size: 16 residues. CDR1 and CDR2 (germline): SGHTA, FQGNSA. Unmatched junction bases numbered 6, after V lost 1 base and J lost 6 bases. The CDR3 bases are TGTGCCAGCAGCTTAGTGGAGGGGGCAGCTAATTCACCCCTCCACTTT. This translates into CASSLVEGAANSPLHF.

The chain links TRBV20-1 to TRBJ1-1; 7 bases align to TRBD1. This CDR3 has 15 amino acids. The V and J ends lost 3 bases and 8 bases, in that order; junction bases with no gene match: 15. Germline loops: CDR1 DFQATT, CDR2 SNEGSKA (reference sequence). DNA of the CDR3: TGCAGTGCTAGTAGGCCCCTCGGACAGGCACAAGAAGCTTTCTTT. Residues: CSASRPLGQAQEAFF.

This clone was counted once. The chain carries TRBV12-2 and TRBJ2-5; no check of the table's D call, TRBD1, against the DNA was made. TRBV12-2 is an annotated pseudogene. The CDR3 length is 15 residues. CDR3 DNA sequence: TGTGCAAGTCGCTTAGAAGGACAGAGCCAAGAGACCCAGTACTTC. The encoded protein is CASRLEGQSQETQYF.

The chain carries TRBV7-8 and TRBJ2-5; D is possibly TRBD1 or TRBD2 (5 bases each). This CDR3 is built from 14 residues. V dropped 1 base and J dropped 5 bases, with 11 bases sitting between them. Germline loops: CDR1 SGHVS, CDR2 FQNEAQ. Here the CDR3 reads CASSLVGVGETQYF. The DNA of the CDR3 is TGTGCCAGCAGCTTAGTGGGGGTAGGGGAGACCCAGTACTTC.

Comments on this clone: Other nucleotide sequences from this sample produce the same CDR3. The genes are TRBV7-9 and TRBJ1-4; 10 nucleotides match TRBD1. Germline CDR1 and CDR2: SEHNR and FQNEAQ (reference sequence). J lost 4 bases, V lost 3 bases, and 2 bases had no gene match. The CDR3 has 15 amino acids. CDR3 sequence reads: CASSLGDRGNEKLFF. CDR3 bases: TGTGCCAGCAGCTTGGGGGACAGGGGTAATGAAAAACTGTTTTTT.

This sequence joins TRBV6-5 and TRBJ2-7, with 10 bases identical to TRBD2. Germline assignment: CDR1 MNHEY and CDR2 SVGAGI. The trim removed 4 bases at V and 1 base at J, leaving 7 bases unmatched. CDR3 length equals 16 residues. The CDR3 loop is CASSLSGGAVSYEQYF. The CDR3 DNA is TGTGCCAGCAGTTTAAGCGGGGGGGCAGTGTCCTACGAGCAGTACTTC.

The rearrangement uses TRBV3-1 (or the pseudogene TRBV3-2) and TRBJ2-7; 10 nucleotides line up with TRBD1. Trimming took 2 bases from V and 6 from J; bases not matched to a gene: 4. The CDR3 contains 14 residues. Germline CDR1 reads LGHDT; CDR2 reads YNNKEL (reference sequence). Here the CDR3 reads CASSQRDRGREQYF. The CDR3 DNA follows: TGTGCCAGCAGCCAACGGGACAGGGGTCGCGAGCAGTACTTC.

A note on this clone: Other DNA sequences from this sample encode an identical CDR3 as well. The V and J genes are TRBV5-5 and TRBJ2-7; TRBD1 matches at 8 bases. The trim removed 3 bases at V and 1 base at J, leaving 0 bases unmatched. This CDR3 comprises 13 residues. CDR1 is SGHKS, CDR2 YYEKEE, per germline (reference sequence). The CDR3 DNA sequence: TGTGCCAGCAGCTGGGACAGGTCCTACGAGCAGTACTTC. Translated: CASSWDRSYEQYF.

CDR3 nucleotides: TGTGCCAGCTCACCTCGGACAGGGGAGAGCTCCTACGAGCAGTACTTC. Translation: CASSPRTGESSYEQYF. The J gene is TRBJ2-7, the V gene TRBV18, with 9 bases aligning to TRBD1. V shed 3 bases, J shed 0 bases, and the junction held 6 bases outside the gene matches. There are 16 residues in the CDR3. Germline V gene data show CDR1 as KGHSH and CDR2 as LQKENI.

This chain connects TRBV4-1 to TRBJ2-2; weak D call: TRBD2 (7 bases). Germline CDR1 is MGHRA and CDR2 is YSYEKL. The CDR3 is 17 residues long. Trimming pared 6 bases from V and 0 bases from J, leaving 17 bases between. CDR3 nucleotide sequence: TGCGCCAGCAGATACGATACGGGGGGCTCGAACACCGGGGAGCTGTTTTTT. It codes for CASRYDTGGSNTGELFF.

CDR3 loop: CASSSQGAYTEAFF. DNA for the CDR3: TGTGCCAGCAGTTCTCAGGGGGCTTACACTGAAGCTTTCTTT. The rearrangement uses TRBV6-5 and TRBJ1-1, with TRBD1 identical over 8 bases. Germline assignment: CDR1 MNHEY and CDR2 SVGAGI. The CDR3 sequence is 14 residues long. The trim removed 4 bases at V and 3 bases at J, leaving 4 bases unmatched.

CDR3 bases: TGTGCCAGCAGCCTCGTCGGGGTGATGAGCTCCTACGAGCAGTACTTC. This sequence encodes CASSLVGVMSSYEQYF. V gene TRBV5-6 combines with J gene TRBJ2-7; weak D call: TRBD2 (5 bases). In germline, CDR1 is SGHDT, CDR2 YYEEEE. V lost 4 bases, J lost 0 bases, and 17 bases lay in between. The CDR3 runs to 16 residues.

CDR3: CASSWGGDSTEAFF. The DNA for the CDR3 is TGTGCCAGCAGTTGGGGAGGGGATAGTACTGAAGCTTTCTTT. The chain combines TRBV6-4 with TRBJ1-1, with D possibly TRBD1 on 5 matching bases. CDR3 length: 14 residues. V was shortened by 5 bases and J by 5 bases, with 15 bases between the two germline ends. CDR1 MRHNA and CDR2 SNTAGT come from the germline V gene.

The rearrangement joins TRBV9 to TRBJ1-1; the D gene is possibly TRBD1 (6 bases). The CDR3 runs to 13 residues. Trimming pared 6 bases from V and 3 bases from J, leaving 12 bases between. Germline assignment: CDR1 SGDLS and CDR2 YYNGEE. CDR3 in amino acids: CASKGGGHTEAFF. The CDR3 DNA sequence: TGTGCCAGCAAAGGGGGAGGGCACACTGAAGCTTTCTTT.

CDR3 sequence: CASSPSSGGSSYEQYF. As DNA, the CDR3 is TGTGCCAGCTCACCCTCCTCAGGGGGTAGCTCCTACGAGCAGTACTTC. The rearrangement uses TRBV18 and TRBJ2-7, with 7 bases that match TRBD1. The length of the CDR3 is 16 residues. V lost 3 bases and J lost 0; bases outside the gene matches: 8. Germline V gene data show CDR1 as KGHSH and CDR2 as LQKENI.

The V and J genes are TRBV5-5 and TRBJ1-5; TRBD1 might be the D (5 bases). The V gene's germline CDR1 is SGHKS and CDR2 YYEKEE (reference sequence). V dropped 4 bases and J dropped 3 bases, with 14 bases sitting between them. This CDR3 is built from 15 residues. For the CDR3, the DNA is TGTGCCAGCAGCAATCTCGGACAAGTCAATCAGCCCCAGCATTTT. This sequence encodes CASSNLGQVNQPQHF.

The chain has TRBV6-5 and TRBJ2-3; D is unresolved. V was clipped by 5 bases and J by 0 bases, with 12 bases between them. This CDR3 is built from 15 residues. Germline CDR1 is MNHEY and CDR2 is SVGAGI. As DNA, the CDR3 is TGTGCCAGCAGTCCCTCCCTGACCAGCACAGATACGCAGTATTTT. Translation gives CASSPSLTSTDTQYF.

The V call is TRBV7-9, the J call TRBJ1-5; TRBD1 matches at 7 bases. With 4 bases clipped from V and 7 bases from J, the junction kept 13 bases outside the gene matches. Per germline, CDR1 SEHNR and CDR2 FQNEAQ (reference sequence). CDR3 size: 16 residues. CDR3 in amino acids: CASSSAGNRGSQPQHF. In nucleotides, the CDR3 is TGTGCCAGCAGCTCAGCCGGTAACAGGGGAAGCCAGCCCCAGCATTTT.

This chain joins TRBV6-5 and TRBJ1-6; 11 bases are shared with TRBD1. CDR1 and CDR2 (germline): MNHEY, SVGAGI. The CDR3 extends over 16 amino acids. Losses at the gene ends were 2 bases for V and 7 bases for J; bases not matched to a gene: 4. The CDR3 coding sequence is TGTGCCAGCAGTTACGACCGGGACAGGGGGAATTCACCCCTCCACTTT. It is translated as CASSYDRDRGNSPLHF.

The chain joins TRBV28 to TRBJ2-2, with a possible D match to TRBD1 (5 bases). Trimming cost V 3 bases and J 0 bases, with 11 bases left between them. The CDR3 covers 16 residues. From germline, CDR1 is MDHEN and CDR2 SYDVKM. The CDR3 DNA reads as TGTGCCAGCAGTTTTGGACACCCGGCGAACACCGGGGAGCTGTTTTTT. Translated, it gives CASSFGHPANTGELFF.

The chain is built from TRBV27 and TRBJ2-1; TRBD2 matches 9 bases. Germline V gives CDR1 MNHEY, CDR2 SMNVEV (reference sequence). V lost 6 bases and J lost 4; bases outside the gene matches: 4. The CDR3 sequence is 14 residues long. The CDR3, as DNA: TGTGCCAGCAGGGCTAGCGGGGTTTACAATGAGCAGTTCTTC. Residues: CASRASGVYNEQFF.

The chain employs TRBV2 and TRBJ2-7; 8 nucleotides line up with TRBD2. The CDR3 has 16 amino acids. The germline V gene has CDR1 SNHLY and CDR2 FYNNEI. The V segment lost 7 bases and the J segment 8 bases; nucleotides outside the gene matches: 19. The CDR3 nucleotides read TGTGCCAGCACCGATGCGGGGAGCGGGGGAGGGTTCAAGCAGTACTTC. This encodes CASTDAGSGGGFKQYF.

The chain's CDR3 is CASSLEHRGTQYF. In nucleotides, the CDR3 is TGCGCCAGCAGCTTGGAGCACAGGGGAACCCAGTACTTC. This rearrangement joins TRBV5-1 to TRBJ2-5; 7 bases map to TRBD1. Germline V CDR1 and CDR2: SGHRS, YFSETQ. V shed 0 bases, J shed 8 bases, and the junction held 4 bases outside the gene matches. The CDR3 length is 13 residues.